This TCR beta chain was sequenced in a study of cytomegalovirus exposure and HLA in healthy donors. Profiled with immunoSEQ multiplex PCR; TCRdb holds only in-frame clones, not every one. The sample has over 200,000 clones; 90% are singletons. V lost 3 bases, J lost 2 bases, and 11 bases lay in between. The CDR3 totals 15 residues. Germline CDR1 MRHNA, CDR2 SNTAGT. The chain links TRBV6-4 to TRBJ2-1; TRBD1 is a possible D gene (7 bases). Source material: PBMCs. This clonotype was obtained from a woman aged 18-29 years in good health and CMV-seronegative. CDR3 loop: CASSDQGGTYNEQFF. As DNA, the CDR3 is TGTGCCAGCAGTGATCAGGGGGGTACCTACAATGAGCAGTTCTTC.